This T cell receptor beta chain came from a study of shared clonotypes between healthy human individuals. This clone has only one observation. Splitting the CD4+ cells yielded a CD45RA+ naive subset and a CD45RA-negative memory subset. Germline V CDR1 and CDR2: MGHDK, SYGVNS. V was trimmed by 4 bases and J by 5 bases, leaving 20 bases between them. This CDR3 region has 17 residues. Per sorted-subset replicate PCR, input was approximately 200 ng DNA, representing 30,000 or so T cell genomes. TCRdb keeps only in-frame clones here, not all; method: immunoSEQ multiplex PCR. The sample lists under 650,000 clones; 90% to 96% were seen once.

The J gene is TRBJ1-4, the V gene TRBV25-1; D may be TRBD1 (5 bases). This clonotype was obtained from a woman under 40 in good health. The sequenced sample was naive CD4+ T cells sorted from blood. The subset here: CD45RA+ positively selected. The CDR3 is CASSALLLRDGNEKLFF. CDR3 coding DNA: TGTGCCAGCAGTGCATTACTACTCCGGGACGGGAATGAAAAACTGTTTTTT.